These 21 T cell receptor beta chains originate from one sample sequenced in a study of blood T cells in healthy people across ages. Then a second PCR, running about 7 to 11 cycles, was carried out with a sample-barcoded 5' primer and a J-beta primer mix. One entry per CDR3 protein results from TCRdb running MiXCR on the 5' RACE reads. The sample shows around 800,000 distinct CDR3 sequences, 20% to 30% of them seen only once. The same sample was also studied in work on T cells of mothers and their children.

The specimen was blood. The receptors shown here come from a boy between 10 and 17 years old in good health.

The chain recombines TRBV12-3 or TRBV12-4 with TRBJ2-1; possibly TRBD1 for D (5 bases). The tail of the sequence fits TRBJ2-7 better, so the J call may be wrong. The CDR3 runs to 15 residues. The CDR3 here is CASSPKRQTAYEQYF. CDR3 bases: TGTGCCAGCAGCCCCAAGAGACAGACAGCCTACGAGCAGTACTTC.

This clonotype was found a few times. This chain connects TRBV5-1 to TRBJ2-2; the D gene is possibly TRBD1 (6 bases). The germline V gene has CDR1 SGHRS and CDR2 YFSETQ. This CDR3 is 15 amino acids long. The germline V and J ends were trimmed by 0 bases and 5 bases, with 11 bases remaining between them. As DNA, the CDR3 is TGCGCCAGCAGCTTGGAACAGGGAAGTACCGGGGAGCTGTTTTTT. Amino acids: CASSLEQGSTGELFF.

The chain uses TRBV7-8 and TRBJ2-5; TRBD1 is a possible D gene (6 bases). Germline-derived CDR1 and CDR2 are SGHVS and FQNEAQ. Trimming took off 4 bases at V and 4 bases at J, with 13 bases between the two ends. The length of the CDR3 is 14 residues. For the CDR3, the DNA is TGTGCCAGCAGCTCCTCGGAAGGGGGAGAGACCCAGTACTTC. This encodes CASSSSEGGETQYF.

The chain links TRBV6-2 or TRBV6-3 to TRBJ1-4; D unresolved. CDR1 and CDR2 (germline): MNHEY, SVGEGT. Trimming pared 0 bases from V and 8 bases from J, leaving 13 bases between. The CDR3 runs to 15 residues. CDR3 loop: CASSYSELVGEKLFF. Here the CDR3 DNA reads TGTGCCAGCAGTTACTCAGAGTTAGTTGGAGAAAAACTGTTTTTT.

The rearrangement joins TRBV27 to TRBJ1-6; no firm D call. In germline, CDR1 is MNHEY, CDR2 SMNVEV (reference sequence). CDR3 length equals 15 residues. The V gene lost 2 bases and the J gene lost 9 bases, with 14 bases spanning the gap. Here the CDR3 reads CASSLRTEKGSPLHF. DNA for the CDR3: TGTGCCAGCAGTTTACGGACGGAAAAGGGTTCACCCCTCCACTTT.

The V call is TRBV29-1, the J call TRBJ2-5; weak D call: TRBD1 (5 bases). CDR1 SQVTM and CDR2 ANQGSEA come from the germline V gene. Trimming took off 5 bases at V and 2 bases at J, with 9 bases between the two ends. The CDR3 has 12 residues. The chain's CDR3 is CSVQGPQETQYF. CDR3 in DNA: TGCAGCGTTCAGGGTCCACAAGAGACCCAGTACTTC.

This clonotype was picked up one time. In DNA, the CDR3 is TGTGCCAGCAGCCAAGTAAGCTCCTACAATGAGCAGTTCTTC. Encoded protein: CASSQVSSYNEQFF. The chain uses TRBV3-1 and TRBJ2-1; the D is unclear. CDR3 length: 14 residues. Germline V gives CDR1 LGHDT, CDR2 YNNKEL (reference sequence). Trimming took off 1 base at V and 0 bases at J, with 4 bases between the two ends.

The table lists this clonotype with a few counts. The V and J genes are TRBV20-1 and TRBJ1-2; no firm D call. Trimming stripped 5 bases from V and 7 bases from J, with 14 bases between. The CDR3 has 12 amino acids. Germline lookup yields CDR1 DFQATT and CDR2 SNEGSKA (reference sequence). The CDR3 reads CSAPAPTGGYTF. The CDR3 nucleotides read TGCAGTGCTCCGGCCCCCACCGGTGGCTACACCTTC.

The rearrangement uses TRBV20-1 and TRBJ1-2; D is perhaps TRBD1 (6 bases). From germline, CDR1 is DFQATT and CDR2 SNEGSKA (reference sequence). This CDR3 spans 15 amino acids. Trimming shortened V by 3 bases and J by 6 bases, and 20 bases separated the two germline ends. CDR3: CSARGLLTGRDGYTF. CDR3 bases: TGCAGTGCTAGGGGACTTCTGACAGGACGAGATGGCTACACCTTC.

This clonotype was counted between two and nine times. The chain combines TRBV6-1 with TRBJ1-2; D is uncertain. The V gene lost 4 bases and the J gene lost 2 bases, with 11 bases spanning the gap. Germline CDR1 is MNHNS and CDR2 is SASEGT. The length of the CDR3 is 14 residues. This CDR3 reads CASSASTQNYGYTF. In DNA, the CDR3 is TGTGCCAGCAGTGCCTCGACTCAGAACTATGGCTACACCTTC.

This clonotype was counted a few times. DNA for the CDR3: TGTGCCAGCACCGTATGGGACAGCTCCTACAATGAGCAGTTCTTC. Translated, it gives CASTVWDSSYNEQFF. The chain couples TRBV12-3 or TRBV12-4 to TRBJ2-1; 7 nucleotides line up with TRBD1. There are 15 residues in the CDR3. V was clipped by 7 bases and J by 0 bases; unmatched bases: 6.

Many counts were recorded for this clonotype. This chain joins TRBV30 and TRBJ2-4, with a possible D match to TRBD2 (5 bases). This CDR3 has 13 residues. Trimming took 3 bases from V and 0 from J, leaving 6 bases between them. Germline V gives CDR1 GTSNPN, CDR2 SVGIG (reference sequence). Here the CDR3 reads CAWRRGAKNIQYF. CDR3 nucleotide sequence: TGTGCCTGGAGACGGGGAGCCAAAAACATTCAGTACTTC.

The V gene is TRBV7-3, the J gene TRBJ2-5; 10 nucleotides align to TRBD2. V was clipped by 5 bases and J by 4 bases; unmatched bases: 7. There are 15 residues in the CDR3. In germline, CDR1 is SGHTA, CDR2 FQGTGA. The CDR3 region is CASSLASSGGETQYF. The CDR3 DNA is TGTGCCAGCAGCCTAGCATCTAGCGGGGGAGAGACCCAGTACTTC.

This clonotype was detected only a few times. The rearrangement links TRBV7-9 to TRBJ1-2, with D uncertain. The V gene lost 1 base and the J gene lost 5 bases, with 11 bases spanning the gap. The CDR3 totals 14 residues. Looked up from germline, CDR1 is SEHNR and CDR2 is FQNEAQ (reference sequence). The DNA for the CDR3 is TGTGCCAGCAGCTTAGAAACCGGGATATATGGCTACACCTTC. Protein product: CASSLETGIYGYTF.

The V and J genes are TRBV10-1 and TRBJ2-5; either TRBD1 or TRBD2 may supply D (5 bases each). CDR1 WNHNN and CDR2 SYGVQD come from the germline V gene (reference sequence). The V end was cut by 8 bases, the J end by 3 bases, with 13 bases between. There are 13 residues in the CDR3. The CDR3 here is CASSKMGEETQYF. CDR3 in DNA: TGCGCCAGCTCCAAGATGGGGGAAGAGACCCAGTACTTC.

Concerning this clonotype itself: This may stem from a read error, because a much larger clone lies one nucleotide away. The chain carries TRBV29-1 and TRBJ2-3; D perhaps matches TRBD1 (6 bases). CDR1 is SQVTM, CDR2 ANQGSEA, per germline. This CDR3 is 16 amino acids long. For the CDR3, the DNA is TGCAGCGTTGAAGGGTCTCCAGGGGCAGGTACAGGTACGCAGTATTTT. It codes for CSVEGSPGAGTGTQYF.

V gene TRBV27 combines with J gene TRBJ2-2; TRBD2 matches at 15 bases. The CDR3 extends over 18 amino acids. Germline V gene sequence: CDR1 MNHEY, CDR2 SMNVEV (reference sequence). Trimming at V came to 8 bases and at J to 3 bases, leaving 10 bases not matched to a gene. The CDR3, as DNA: TGTGCCAGCGGACCGGGACTAGCGGGGGGCCGGTACACCGGGGAGCTGTTTTTT. Its translation: CASGPGLAGGRYTGELFF.

This clonotype was observed a handful of times. The DNA for the CDR3 is TGTGCCAGCAGCGTATCTTCCAGTGGCGGGGAGCTGTTTTTT. Its protein product is CASSVSSSGGELFF. This rearrangement joins TRBV9 to TRBJ2-2; D is undetermined. V lost 1 base and J lost 7, with 11 bases in between. Germline lookup yields CDR1 SGDLS and CDR2 YYNGEE. The CDR3 runs to 14 residues.

The gene calls are TRBV12-3 or TRBV12-4 and TRBJ1-3; 8 positions agree with TRBD1. V lost 1 base and J lost 6; bases outside the gene matches: 5. The CDR3 covers 15 residues. CDR3 residues: CASSLEAGGINTIYF. The DNA of the CDR3 is TGTGCCAGCAGTTTAGAAGCAGGGGGCATAAACACCATATATTTT.

The V call is TRBV7-9, the J call TRBJ2-3, with no clear D. The V gene's germline CDR1 is SEHNR and CDR2 FQNEAQ (reference sequence). V was trimmed by 2 bases and J by 5 bases, leaving 20 bases between them. The CDR3 consists of 17 residues. DNA of the CDR3: TGTGCCAGCAGCTTACTTAAGACGAGTAAGTCAGAAGATACGCAGTATTTT. It yields the protein CASSLLKTSKSEDTQYF.

J is TRBJ2-1 and V is TRBV5-1, with 15 bases fitting TRBD2. CDR3 length equals 16 residues. Trimming cost V 3 bases and J 6 bases; bases outside gene matches: 4. Per the germline V gene, CDR1 is SGHRS and CDR2 is YFSETQ. Here the CDR3 reads CASSSGLAGGTNEQFF. In nucleotides, the CDR3 is TGCGCCAGCAGCTCCGGACTAGCGGGGGGGACCAATGAGCAGTTCTTC.